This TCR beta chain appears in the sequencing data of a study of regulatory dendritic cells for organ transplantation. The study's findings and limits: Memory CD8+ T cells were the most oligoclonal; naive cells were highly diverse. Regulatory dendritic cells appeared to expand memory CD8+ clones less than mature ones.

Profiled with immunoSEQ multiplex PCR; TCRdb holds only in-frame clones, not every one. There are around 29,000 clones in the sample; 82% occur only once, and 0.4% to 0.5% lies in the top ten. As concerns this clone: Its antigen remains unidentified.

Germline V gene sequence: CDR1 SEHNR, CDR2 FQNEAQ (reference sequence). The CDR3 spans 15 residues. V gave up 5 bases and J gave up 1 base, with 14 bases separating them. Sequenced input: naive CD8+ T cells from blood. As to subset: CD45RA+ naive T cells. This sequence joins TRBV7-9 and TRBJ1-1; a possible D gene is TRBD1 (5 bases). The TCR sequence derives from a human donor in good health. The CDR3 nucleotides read TGTGCCAGCAGCCCGGGGGTAGTGGCGAACACTGAAGCTTTCTTT. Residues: CASSPGVVANTEAFF.